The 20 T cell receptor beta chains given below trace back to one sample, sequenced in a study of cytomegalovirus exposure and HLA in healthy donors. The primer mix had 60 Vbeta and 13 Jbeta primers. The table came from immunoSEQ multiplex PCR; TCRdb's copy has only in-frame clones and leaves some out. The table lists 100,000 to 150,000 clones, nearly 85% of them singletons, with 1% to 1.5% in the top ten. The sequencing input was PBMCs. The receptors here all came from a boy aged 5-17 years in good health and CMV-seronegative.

CDR3 coding DNA: TGTGCCAGCAGCGTCAATCCGATACAGGGGTCCCCCGGGGAGCTGTTTTTT. Its protein product is CASSVNPIQGSPGELFF. The chain links TRBV9 to TRBJ2-2; TRBD1 matches 7 bases. The CDR3 has 17 residues. Germline assignment: CDR1 SGDLS and CDR2 YYNGEE. J was trimmed by 6 bases and V by 2 bases; bases with no gene match: 13.

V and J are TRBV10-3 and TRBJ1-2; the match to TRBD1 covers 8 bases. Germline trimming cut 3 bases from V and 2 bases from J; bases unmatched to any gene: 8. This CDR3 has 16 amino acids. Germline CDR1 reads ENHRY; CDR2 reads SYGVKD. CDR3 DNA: TGTGCCATCAGTGACCCCGGACAGGGAGAGAACTATGGCTACACCTTC. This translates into CAISDPGQGENYGYTF.

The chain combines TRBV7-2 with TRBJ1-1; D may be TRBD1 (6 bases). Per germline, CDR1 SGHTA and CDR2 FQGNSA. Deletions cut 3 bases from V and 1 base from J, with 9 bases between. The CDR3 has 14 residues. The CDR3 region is CASSFQGQNTEAFF. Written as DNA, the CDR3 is TGTGCCAGCAGCTTCCAGGGGCAGAACACTGAAGCTTTCTTT.

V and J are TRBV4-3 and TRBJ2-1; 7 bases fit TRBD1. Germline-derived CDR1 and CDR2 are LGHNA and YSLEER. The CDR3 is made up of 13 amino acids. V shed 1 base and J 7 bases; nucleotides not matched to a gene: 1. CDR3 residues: CASSQVTGNEQFF. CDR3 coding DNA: TGCGCCAGCAGCCAAGTGACAGGGAATGAGCAGTTCTTC.

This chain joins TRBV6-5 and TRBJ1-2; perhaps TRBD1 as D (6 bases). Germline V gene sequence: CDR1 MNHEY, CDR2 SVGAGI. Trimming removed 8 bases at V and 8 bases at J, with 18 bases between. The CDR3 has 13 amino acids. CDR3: CASQRQAASGYTF. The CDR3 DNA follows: TGTGCCAGCCAACGACAGGCCGCGTCCGGCTACACCTTC.

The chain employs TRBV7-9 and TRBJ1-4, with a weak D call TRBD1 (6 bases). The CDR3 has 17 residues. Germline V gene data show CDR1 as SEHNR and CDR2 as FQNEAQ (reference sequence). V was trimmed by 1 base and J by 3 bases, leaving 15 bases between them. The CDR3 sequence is CASSLEIWGLPNEKLFF. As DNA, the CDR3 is TGTGCCAGCAGCTTAGAAATCTGGGGGCTGCCTAATGAAAAACTGTTTTTT. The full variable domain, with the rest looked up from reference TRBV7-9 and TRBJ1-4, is DTGVSQNPRHKITKRGQNVTFRCDPISEHNRLYWYRQTLGQGPEFLTYFQNEAQLEKSRLLSDRFSAERPKGSFSTLEIQRTEQGDSAMYLCASSLEIWGLPNEKLFFGSGTQLSVL.

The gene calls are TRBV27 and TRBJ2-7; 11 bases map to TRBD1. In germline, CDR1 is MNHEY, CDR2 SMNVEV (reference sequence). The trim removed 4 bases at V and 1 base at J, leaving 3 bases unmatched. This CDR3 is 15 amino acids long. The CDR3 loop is CASSSGQGASYEQYF. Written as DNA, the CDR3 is TGTGCCAGCAGTTCCGGACAGGGGGCATCCTACGAGCAGTACTTC.

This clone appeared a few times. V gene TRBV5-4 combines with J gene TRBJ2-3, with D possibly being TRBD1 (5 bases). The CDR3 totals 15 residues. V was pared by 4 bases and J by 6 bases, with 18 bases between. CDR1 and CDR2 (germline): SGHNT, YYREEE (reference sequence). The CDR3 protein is CASSPPHRSGDTQYF. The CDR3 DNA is TGTGCCAGCAGCCCCCCACATCGGTCAGGGGATACGCAGTATTTT.

The CDR3 sequence is CASSSGRETQYF. The DNA of the CDR3 is TGTGCCAGCAGTTCGGGGAGGGAGACCCAGTACTTC. The chain carries TRBV28 and TRBJ2-5, with a weak D call TRBD2 (6 bases). The V gene's germline CDR1 is MDHEN and CDR2 SYDVKM. V lost 4 bases, J lost 5 bases, and 8 bases lay in between. The CDR3 runs to 12 residues.

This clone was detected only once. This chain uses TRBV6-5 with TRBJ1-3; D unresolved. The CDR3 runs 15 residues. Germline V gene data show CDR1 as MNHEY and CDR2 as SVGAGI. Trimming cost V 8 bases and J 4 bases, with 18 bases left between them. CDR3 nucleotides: TGTGCCAGCCATGAACCGGGGATCACCGGAAACACCATATATTTT. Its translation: CASHEPGITGNTIYF.

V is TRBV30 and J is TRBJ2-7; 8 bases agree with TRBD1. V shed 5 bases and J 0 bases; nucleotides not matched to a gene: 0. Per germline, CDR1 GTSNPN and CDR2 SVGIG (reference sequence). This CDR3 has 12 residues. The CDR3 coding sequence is TGTGCCTGGGGACAGGGCTCCTACGAGCAGTACTTC. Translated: CAWGQGSYEQYF.

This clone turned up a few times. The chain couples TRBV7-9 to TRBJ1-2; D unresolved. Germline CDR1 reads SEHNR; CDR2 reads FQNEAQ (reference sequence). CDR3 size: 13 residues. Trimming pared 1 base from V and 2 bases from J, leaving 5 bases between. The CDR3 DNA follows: TGTGCCAGCAGCTTAGTTACAAACTATGGCTACACCTTC. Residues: CASSLVTNYGYTF.

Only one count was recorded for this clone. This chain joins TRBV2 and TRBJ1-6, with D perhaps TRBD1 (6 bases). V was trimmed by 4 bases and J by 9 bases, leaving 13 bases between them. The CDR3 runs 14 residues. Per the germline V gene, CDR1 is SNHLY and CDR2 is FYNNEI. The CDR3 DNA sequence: TGTGCCAGCAGTGTAACAGGGAACCGTTCACCCCTCCACTTT. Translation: CASSVTGNRSPLHF. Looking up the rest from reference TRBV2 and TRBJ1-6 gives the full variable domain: EPEVTQTPSHQVTQMGQEVILRCVPISNHLYFYWYRQILGQKVEFLVSFYNNEISEKSEIFDDQFSVERPDGSNFTLKIRSTKLEDSAMYFCASSVTGNRSPLHFGNGTRLTVT.

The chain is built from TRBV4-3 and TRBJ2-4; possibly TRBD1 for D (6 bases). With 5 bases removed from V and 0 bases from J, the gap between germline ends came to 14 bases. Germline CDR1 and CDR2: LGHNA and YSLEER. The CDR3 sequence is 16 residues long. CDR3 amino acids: CASSGGSGLAKNIQYF. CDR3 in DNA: TGCGCCAGCAGCGGGGGCTCTGGGCTAGCCAAAAACATTCAGTACTTC.

The CDR3 DNA reads TGTGCCACCAGCAGATCGGGGGGGAATCAGCCCCAGCATTTT. It is translated as CATSRSGGNQPQHF. The V gene is TRBV15, the J gene TRBJ1-5; the D gene is possibly TRBD1 (5 bases). Trimming removed 2 bases at V and 4 bases at J, with 9 bases between. Germline assignment: CDR1 LNHNV and CDR2 YYDKDF (reference sequence). The CDR3 is made up of 14 amino acids.

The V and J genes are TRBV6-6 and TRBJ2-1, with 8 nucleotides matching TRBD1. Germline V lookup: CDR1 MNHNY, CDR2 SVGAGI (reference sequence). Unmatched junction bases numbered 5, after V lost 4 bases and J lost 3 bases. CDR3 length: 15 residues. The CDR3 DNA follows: TGTGCCAGCAGTTCCGGACAGGGCTTCTACAATGAGCAGTTCTTC. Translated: CASSSGQGFYNEQFF.

Written as DNA, the CDR3 is TGTGCCAGCTCACCGAACGGGAGTGAAAAACTGTTTTTT. Translation: CASSPNGSEKLFF. The chain couples TRBV18 to TRBJ1-4; D unresolved. The germline CDR1 and CDR2 sequences are KGHSH and LQKENI. The CDR3 contains 13 residues. Trimming took off 3 bases at V and 7 bases at J, with 9 bases between the two ends.

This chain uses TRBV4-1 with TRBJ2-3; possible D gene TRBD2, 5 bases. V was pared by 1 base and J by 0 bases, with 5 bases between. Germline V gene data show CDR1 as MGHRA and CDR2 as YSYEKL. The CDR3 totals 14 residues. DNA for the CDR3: TGCGCCAGCAGCCAAGCGGGGAGCACAGATACGCAGTATTTT. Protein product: CASSQAGSTDTQYF.

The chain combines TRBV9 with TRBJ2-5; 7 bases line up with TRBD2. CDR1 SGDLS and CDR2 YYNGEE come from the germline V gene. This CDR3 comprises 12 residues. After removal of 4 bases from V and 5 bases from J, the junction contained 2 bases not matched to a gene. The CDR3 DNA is TGTGCCAGCAGCCCCGGGGGGGAGACCCAGTACTTC. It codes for CASSPGGETQYF.

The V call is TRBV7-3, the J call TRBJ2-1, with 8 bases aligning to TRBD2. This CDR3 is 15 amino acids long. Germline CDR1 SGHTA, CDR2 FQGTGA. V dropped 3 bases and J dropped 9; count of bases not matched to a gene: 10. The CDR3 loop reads CASSFLSGRNGEQFF. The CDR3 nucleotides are TGTGCCAGCAGCTTTCTCAGCGGGAGAAACGGTGAGCAGTTCTTC. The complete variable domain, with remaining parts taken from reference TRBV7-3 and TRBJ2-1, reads GAGVSQTPSNKVTEKGKYVELRCDPISGHTALYWYRQSLGQGPEFLIYFQGTGAADDSGLPNDRFFAVRPEGSVSTLKIQRTERGDSAVYLCASSFLSGRNGEQFFGPGTRLTVL.